The 11 T cell receptor beta chains presented below share a single source sample, sequenced in a study of shared clonotypes between healthy human individuals. CD45RO-negative, CCR7-selected cells formed the naive CD8 fraction, which excluded terminally differentiated effector memory CD45RA+ cells. The assay was immunoSEQ multiplex PCR, and TCRdb's table has in-frame clones only and misses some. In the table there are approximately 650,000 clones, around 95% of which are singletons. The specimen was naive CD8+ T cells sorted from blood. The receptor source for this set is a woman in her twenties or thirties in good health.

The chain uses TRBV29-1 and TRBJ2-2; 12 positions match TRBD1. This CDR3 is 14 amino acids long. CDR1 is SQVTM and CDR2 is ANQGSEA in the germline V gene. V lost 0 bases to trimming and J lost 11 bases; unmatched junction nucleotides: 4. The CDR3 spells CSVEETGTGGELFF. The DNA of the CDR3 is TGCAGCGTTGAAGAAACCGGGACAGGGGGCGAGCTGTTTTTT.

The chain combines TRBV4-1 with TRBJ2-7; possible D gene TRBD1, 5 bases. Trimming took off 1 base at V and 0 bases at J, with 16 bases between the two ends. Germline CDR1 is MGHRA and CDR2 is YSYEKL. The CDR3 has 17 amino acids. CDR3 coding DNA: TGCGCCAGCAGCCAAGGTGGAACAGGCCTAAGCTCCTACGAGCAGTACTTC. Its protein is CASSQGGTGLSSYEQYF.

This clone appeared once. The chain is built from TRBV5-1 and TRBJ2-2; 12 bases line up with TRBD2. Germline trimming cut 4 bases from V and 0 bases from J; bases unmatched to any gene: 4. Germline loops: CDR1 SGHRS, CDR2 YFSETQ. This CDR3 spans 17 amino acids. The CDR3 coding sequence is TGCGCCAGCAGCATCGGACTAGCGGGATCGAACACCGGGGAGCTGTTTTTT. Translated: CASSIGLAGSNTGELFF.

This sequence joins TRBV9 and TRBJ1-2, with 9 bases aligning to TRBD1. V dropped 7 bases and J dropped 1; count of bases not matched to a gene: 2. Germline assignment: CDR1 SGDLS and CDR2 YYNGEE. The CDR3 is made up of 13 amino acids. This chain's CDR3 is CASRTGVNYGYTF. The DNA of the CDR3 is TGTGCCAGCCGGACAGGGGTTAACTATGGCTACACCTTC.

The gene calls are TRBV25-1 and TRBJ1-2, with D tentatively TRBD1 (5 bases). V dropped 4 bases and J dropped 1 base, with 16 bases sitting between them. Germline loops: CDR1 MGHDK, CDR2 SYGVNS. CDR3 length equals 16 residues. The CDR3 loop is CASSADGGILNYGYTF. CDR3 coding DNA: TGTGCCAGCAGTGCCGATGGGGGGATCCTTAACTATGGCTACACCTTC.

The chain recombines TRBV7-8 with TRBJ2-3; 12 nucleotides align to TRBD2. Germline lookup yields CDR1 SGHVS and CDR2 FQNEAQ. Losses at the gene ends were 5 bases for V and 3 bases for J; bases not matched to a gene: 6. CDR3 size: 16 residues. CDR3 nucleotides: TGTGCCAGCAGCATCCTAGCGGGAGGGTCGACAGATACGCAGTATTTT. Its protein is CASSILAGGSTDTQYF.

With respect to this clone: At the DNA level, this CDR3 is encoded by other sequences in the same sample as well. V usage is TRBV9 and J usage is TRBJ2-7; maybe TRBD2 (6 bases). Trimming shortened V by 3 bases and J by 3 bases, and 16 bases separated the two germline ends. CDR1 is SGDLS, CDR2 YYNGEE, per germline. There are 15 residues in the CDR3. This chain's CDR3 is CASSDSEGGVYEQYF. CDR3 DNA sequence: TGTGCCAGCAGCGACTCGGAGGGAGGAGTCTACGAGCAGTACTTC.

The chain combines TRBV27 with TRBJ2-7, with D uncertain. Germline V gene lookup returns CDR1 MNHEY and CDR2 SMNVEV (reference sequence). The V gene lost 3 bases and the J gene lost 3 bases, with 9 bases spanning the gap. The CDR3 runs to 13 residues. CDR3 coding DNA: TGTGCCAGCAGTTTTGTCGGAAACTACGAGCAGTACTTC. This translates into CASSFVGNYEQYF.

This chain uses TRBV28 with TRBJ2-2; 7 bases align to TRBD2. The CDR3 is 14 amino acids. V gave up 3 bases and J gave up 7 bases; unmatched junction bases: 5. Germline CDR1 MDHEN, CDR2 SYDVKM. In DNA, the CDR3 is TGTGCCAGCAGTTTGGCGGGAGTTAGCGGGGAGCTGTTTTTT. Translated, it gives CASSLAGVSGELFF. The variable domain in full, completed from reference TRBV28 and TRBJ2-2, reads DVKVTQSSRYLVKRTGEKVFLECVQDMDHENMFWYRQDPGLGLRLIYFSYDVKMKEKGDIPEGYSVSREKKERFSLILESASTNQTSMYLCASSLAGVSGELFFGEGSRLTVL.

This chain uses TRBV27 with TRBJ2-7, with 11 bases aligning to TRBD2. The V and J ends lost 6 bases and 11 bases, in that order; junction bases with no gene match: 9. From germline, CDR1 is MNHEY and CDR2 SMNVEV (reference sequence). The CDR3 consists of 13 residues. This CDR3 reads CASRLLAGVAEYF. DNA of the CDR3: TGTGCCAGCAGGCTACTAGCGGGAGTCGCGGAGTACTTC.

This clone was found once. The chain recombines TRBV2 with TRBJ2-7; TRBD1 agrees at 8 bases. V shed 5 bases, J shed 0 bases, and the junction held 3 bases outside the gene matches. This CDR3 has 14 residues. Germline assignment: CDR1 SNHLY and CDR2 FYNNEI. The chain's CDR3 is CASSQGAFSYEQYF. The CDR3 DNA reads as TGTGCCAGCAGTCAGGGGGCCTTCTCCTACGAGCAGTACTTC. Supplemented by reference TRBV2 and TRBJ2-7, the full variable domain reads EPEVTQTPSHQVTQMGQEVILRCVPISNHLYFYWYRQILGQKVEFLVSFYNNEISEKSEIFDDQFSVERPDGSNFTLKIRSTKLEDSAMYFCASSQGAFSYEQYFGPGTRLTVT.